A single sample is the source of the 16 T cell receptor beta chains below, sequenced in a study of T-cell reconstitution after alpha-beta-depleted transplantation in children. A library of TCRbeta sequences, prepared with unique molecular identifiers, was generated. TCRdb processed the PCR reads anew with MiXCR; each CDR3 protein has one entry. The sample contains roughly 610,000 distinct CDR3 sequences, about 10% of which appear only once. Sequenced here: PBMCs from the stem cell graft donor, sampled from the stem cell graft. These receptors were taken from a human donor who donated a stem cell graft to a child with acute myeloid leukemia.

Only a few counts were recorded for this clonotype. V is TRBV27 and J is TRBJ2-5; 9 nucleotides match TRBD2. V gave up 7 bases and J gave up 2 bases; unmatched junction bases: 5. CDR1 and CDR2 (germline): MNHEY, SMNVEV (reference sequence). CDR3 length: 14 residues. In nucleotides, the CDR3 is TGTGCCAGCAACCCTAGCGGGGTTCAAGAGACCCAGTACTTC. It yields the protein CASNPSGVQETQYF.

This clonotype was recorded many times. The rearrangement joins TRBV29-1 to TRBJ2-1; possible D gene TRBD2, 5 bases. V was clipped by 3 bases and J by 1 base, with 7 bases between them. The germline CDR1 and CDR2 sequences are SQVTM and ANQGSEA. The CDR3 is 13 amino acids. CDR3 in DNA: TGCAGCGTTGAGCGGGCATCCTACAATGAGCAGTTCTTC. Amino acids: CSVERASYNEQFF.

This clonotype was detected only a few times. The rearrangement links TRBV11-2 to TRBJ1-1, with TRBD1 identical over 10 bases. Trimming removed 5 bases from V and 4 bases from J; junction bases left unmatched: 4. This CDR3 contains 14 residues. CDR1 is SGHAT and CDR2 is FQNNGV in the germline V gene. CDR3: CASSPRQGATEAFF. For the CDR3, the DNA is TGTGCCAGCAGCCCCCGACAGGGGGCCACTGAAGCTTTCTTT.

This clonotype was observed a few times. This sequence joins TRBV7-4 and TRBJ2-1, with no clear D. CDR3 length: 15 residues. From germline, CDR1 is SGHVT and CDR2 SQSDAQ. V lost 7 bases and J 0 bases, leaving 13 bases between the germline ends. CDR3 coding DNA: TGTGCCAGCATCCGTCCGACCAGCTCCTACAATGAGCAGTTCTTC. Its translation is CASIRPTSSYNEQFF.

This clonotype was seen a handful of times. This chain uses TRBV7-2 with TRBJ2-7; TRBD2 matches at 9 bases. The CDR3 runs to 14 residues. Germline CDR1 and CDR2: SGHTA and FQGNSA. J gave up 7 bases and V 5 bases, and 9 bases lay outside the gene matches. The CDR3 DNA reads TGTGCCAGCAGCCCCTCTAGCGGGATAGTTGAGCAGTACTTC. This codes for CASSPSSGIVEQYF.

Many counts were recorded for this clonotype. This chain connects TRBV20-1 to TRBJ2-3, with 10 bases fitting TRBD2. Unmatched junction bases numbered 5, after V lost 0 bases and J lost 5 bases. CDR1 and CDR2 (germline): DFQATT, SNEGSKA (reference sequence). This CDR3 contains 15 residues. Written as DNA, the CDR3 is TGCAGTGCTAGAGATAGGACTAGCGGAAGAGATACGCAGTATTTT. This gives the protein CSARDRTSGRDTQYF.

This clonotype was detected a few times. V and J are TRBV6-2 or TRBV6-3 and TRBJ2-7; D gene uncertain. CDR1 is MNHEY and CDR2 is SVGEGT in the germline V gene. Between the trimmed V and J ends, which lost 4 bases and 7 bases, there was a span of 11 bases. The CDR3 extends over 12 amino acids. The CDR3 sequence is CASSSVRREQYF. The CDR3 nucleotides read TGTGCCAGCAGTTCCGTACGTCGTGAGCAGTACTTC.

This CDR3 is CASSLGTAFNEQFF. CDR3 DNA: TGTGCCAGCAGCCTAGGGACGGCTTTTAATGAGCAGTTCTTC. The chain links TRBV7-3 to TRBJ2-1; TRBD1 or TRBD2 may be the D gene (5 bases each). The V gene lost 5 bases and the J gene lost 7 bases, with 15 bases spanning the gap. The CDR3 covers 14 residues. CDR1 SGHTA and CDR2 FQGTGA come from the germline V gene.

The J gene is TRBJ2-1, the V gene TRBV6-2 or TRBV6-3; D gene uncertain. Trimming removed 3 bases from V and 0 bases from J, with 9 bases in between. The CDR3 is made up of 15 amino acids. From germline, CDR1 is MNHEY and CDR2 SVGEGT. As DNA, the CDR3 is TGTGCCAGCAGTTATGCGAAGAGCTCCTACAATGAGCAGTTCTTC. It codes for CASSYAKSSYNEQFF.

This clonotype was counted a few times. V is TRBV11-1 and J is TRBJ2-3; TRBD2 aligns across 7 bases. V shed 4 bases, J shed 7 bases, and the junction held 20 bases outside the gene matches. CDR1 is SGHAT, CDR2 FQDESV, per germline (reference sequence). This CDR3 has 18 amino acids. The CDR3 bases are TGTGCCAGCAGCTCCCGCCGGGCCTCAGCGGGGACTACCTATACGCAGTATTTT. This gives the protein CASSSRRASAGTTYTQYF.

This clonotype has a handful of counts. This CDR3 is CASRTDLRANYGYTF. CDR3 nucleotide sequence: TGTGCCAGCAGGACGGACCTAAGAGCTAACTATGGCTACACCTTC. The chain couples TRBV6-1 to TRBJ1-2; D call uncertain. The CDR3 contains 15 residues. Between the trimmed V and J ends, which lost 6 bases and 0 bases, there was a span of 14 bases. The V gene's germline CDR1 is MNHNS and CDR2 SASEGT.

The chain is built from TRBV13 and TRBJ1-1, with D perhaps TRBD1 (6 bases). This CDR3 contains 14 residues. Germline V lookup: CDR1 PRHDT, CDR2 FYEKMQ (reference sequence). V was shortened by 5 bases and J by 6 bases, with 16 bases between the two germline ends. CDR3 DNA: TGTGCCAGCAGCGGGGGACAAAAGGGCGCTGAAGCTTTCTTT. This codes for CASSGGQKGAEAFF. Looking up the rest from reference TRBV13 and TRBJ1-1 gives the full variable domain: AAGVIQSPRHLIKEKRETATLKCYPIPRHDTVYWYQQGPGQDPQFLISFYEKMQSDKGSIPDRFSAQQFSDYHSELNMSSLELGDSALYFCASSGGQKGAEAFFGQGTRLTVV.

This clonotype was found once. This chain connects TRBV11-2 to TRBJ2-5; 10 bases fit TRBD2. This CDR3 region has 17 residues. V gave up 8 bases and J gave up 2 bases; unmatched junction bases: 14. In germline, CDR1 is SGHAT, CDR2 FQNNGV. The CDR3: CASDRRRAGGDQETQYF. The CDR3, as DNA: TGTGCCAGCGACCGCCGAAGAGCGGGGGGGGATCAAGAGACCCAGTACTTC.

The rearrangement uses TRBV20-1 and TRBJ1-1; no firm D call. In germline, CDR1 is DFQATT, CDR2 SNEGSKA (reference sequence). Trimming took off 2 bases at V and 2 bases at J, with 9 bases between the two ends. The CDR3 extends over 13 amino acids. The CDR3 DNA follows: TGCAGTGCTAGAATCACCATTAACACTGAAGCTTTCTTT. Translation: CSARITINTEAFF.

The V gene is TRBV4-2, the J gene TRBJ2-2, with a possible D match to TRBD2 (5 bases). Germline V CDR1 and CDR2: LGHNA, YNFKEQ. The CDR3 runs 15 residues. Trimming stripped 3 bases from V and 0 bases from J, with 8 bases between. The CDR3 nucleotides are TGTGCCAGCAGCCAGCGGGCGGCGAACACCGGGGAGCTGTTTTTT. This codes for CASSQRAANTGELFF.

A few counts support this clonotype. The J gene is TRBJ2-7, the V gene TRBV7-3; possible D gene TRBD1, 6 bases. Germline values: CDR1 SGHTA, CDR2 FQGTGA. The CDR3 is 13 residues long. V lost 0 bases and J 6 bases, leaving 9 bases between the germline ends. Here the CDR3 reads CASSLTTGREQYF. The CDR3 DNA reads as TGTGCCAGCAGCTTAACAACAGGGCGCGAGCAGTACTTC.